Here is one T cell receptor (beta chain) with its context. The data belong to a study of blood T cell repertoires in COVID-19. Generated by immunoSEQ multiplex PCR, the TCRdb table keeps only in-frame clones and is missing some. The sample includes 180,000 or so clones, approximately 85% seen only once; the top ten take approximately 8%. The CDR3 contains 15 residues. Germline-derived CDR1 and CDR2 are SGDLS and YYNGEE. The V gene end was trimmed by 0 bases and the J gene end by 12 bases; junction bases not matched to a gene: 9. The chain carries TRBV9 and TRBJ2-1; 10 bases are a match to TRBD2. This receptor was taken from a woman aged 55 to 70 with acute or convalescent COVID-19. Sequenced material: peripheral blood. CDR3 sequence (DNA): TGTGCCAGCAGCGTAGAAATAACTAGCGGGACGGGGCAGTTCTTC. It codes for CASSVEITSGTGQFF.